Sequencing of this T cell receptor (beta chain) was carried out in a study of T cell repertoires in cytomegalovirus infection. This clonotype was recorded only once. Its antigen is undetermined. TCRdb passed the reads through MiXCR, listing each CDR3 protein once. Of some 920,000 distinct CDR3 sequences in the sample, 31% were seen once. Germline CDR1 is SGHVS and CDR2 is FNYEAQ. The junction had 6 bases not matched to a gene; V was cut back by 4 bases and J by 3 bases. This CDR3 contains 17 residues. Sequencing was performed on cultured CD8+ T cells from PBMCs, taken from culture after CMV antigen stimulation. The chain carries TRBV7-6 and TRBJ2-1; TRBD2 agrees at 13 bases. The sequence came from a human donor in good health (CMV status not recorded). Some clones in this sample may be carry-over from other donors' samples. In DNA, the CDR3 is TGTGCCAGCAGCTCGGCGGGACTAGCGGGGATCTACAATGAGCAGTTCTTC. Protein product: CASSSAGLAGIYNEQFF.